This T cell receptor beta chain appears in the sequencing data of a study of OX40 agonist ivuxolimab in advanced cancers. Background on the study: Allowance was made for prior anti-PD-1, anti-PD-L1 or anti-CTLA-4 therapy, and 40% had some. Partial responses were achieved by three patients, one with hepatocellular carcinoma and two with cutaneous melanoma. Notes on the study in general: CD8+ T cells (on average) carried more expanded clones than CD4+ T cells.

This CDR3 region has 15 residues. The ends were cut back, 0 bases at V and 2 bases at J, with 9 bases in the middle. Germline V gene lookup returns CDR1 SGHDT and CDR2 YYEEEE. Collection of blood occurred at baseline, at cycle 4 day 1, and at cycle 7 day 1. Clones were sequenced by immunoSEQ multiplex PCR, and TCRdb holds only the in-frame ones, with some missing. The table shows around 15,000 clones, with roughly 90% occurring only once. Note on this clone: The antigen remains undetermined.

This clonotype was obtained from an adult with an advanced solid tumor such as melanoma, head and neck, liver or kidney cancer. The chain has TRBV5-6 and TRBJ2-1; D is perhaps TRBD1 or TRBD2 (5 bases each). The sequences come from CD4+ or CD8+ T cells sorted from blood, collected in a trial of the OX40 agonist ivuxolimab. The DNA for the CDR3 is TGTGCCAGCAGCTTGGGGGACGAGACCTACAATGAGCAGTTCTTC. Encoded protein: CASSLGDETYNEQFF.